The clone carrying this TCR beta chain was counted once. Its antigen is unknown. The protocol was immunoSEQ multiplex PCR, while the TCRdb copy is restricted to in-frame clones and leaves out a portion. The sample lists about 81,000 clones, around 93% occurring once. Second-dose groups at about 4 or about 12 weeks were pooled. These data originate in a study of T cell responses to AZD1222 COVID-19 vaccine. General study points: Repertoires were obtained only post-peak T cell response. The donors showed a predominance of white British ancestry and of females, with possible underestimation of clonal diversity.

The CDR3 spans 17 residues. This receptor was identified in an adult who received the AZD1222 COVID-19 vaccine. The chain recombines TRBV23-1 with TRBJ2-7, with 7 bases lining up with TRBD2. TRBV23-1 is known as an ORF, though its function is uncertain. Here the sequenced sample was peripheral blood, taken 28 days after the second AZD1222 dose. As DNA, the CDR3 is TGCGCTCCTACGACTCATCGTGGGGCTAGCGGAAACTACGAGCAGTACTTC. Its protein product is CAPTTHRGASGNYEQYF.